The 16 T cell receptor beta chains given below trace back to one sample, sequenced in a study of regulatory T cells in long-lasting Graves disease. Regarding time point: newly diagnosed GD, antithyroid drugs for less than 3 months. Making the TCR library involved RNA that had been extracted from PBMCs. Construction of TCR beta libraries relied on iRepertoire HTBI primers and on Arm-PCR targeting CDR3 regions. One entry per CDR3 protein, called by TCRdb with MiXCR from the multiplex PCR reads. The sample lists about 240,000 distinct CDR3 sequences, around 20% occurring once. The sequences come from peripheral blood mononuclear cells (PBMCs), collected at new diagnosis, from a patient treated with antithyroid drugs. Receptors were obtained from a female donor with Graves disease.

J is TRBJ2-1 and V is TRBV7-2; TRBD2 agrees at 11 bases. Trimming took 3 bases from V and 5 from J; bases not matched to a gene: 3. The CDR3 loop spans 15 amino acids. Germline V gives CDR1 SGHTA, CDR2 FQGNSA. The CDR3 bases are TGTGCCAGCAGCTTGGGGACTAGCGGAGACAATGAGCAGTTCTTC. This encodes CASSLGTSGDNEQFF.

This clonotype was observed many times. The genes are TRBV16 and TRBJ1-2; D not certain. Germline V lookup: CDR1 KGHSY, CDR2 FQNENV. The CDR3 has 14 amino acids. Trimming took 0 bases from V and 5 from J, leaving 10 bases between them. CDR3 DNA: TGTGCCAGCAGCCAATCTGGGCAGATATATGGCTACACCTTC. Translated, it gives CASSQSGQIYGYTF.

The rearrangement joins TRBV28 to TRBJ1-1, with D possibly TRBD1 on 6 matching bases. Between the trimmed V and J ends, which lost 8 bases and 3 bases, there was a span of 22 bases. The CDR3 spans 16 residues. Germline V gene data show CDR1 as MDHEN and CDR2 as SYDVKM. CDR3 in amino acids: CASHPPVGGRDTEAFF. For the CDR3, the DNA is TGTGCCAGCCATCCTCCGGTAGGGGGTAGAGACACTGAAGCTTTCTTT.

This sequence joins TRBV6-2 or TRBV6-3 and TRBJ1-6, with unresolved D. Trimming shortened V by 0 bases and J by 13 bases, and 19 bases separated the two germline ends. The V gene's germline CDR1 is MNHEY and CDR2 SVGEGT. The CDR3 has 16 residues. DNA for the CDR3: TGTGCCAGCAGTTACTCGATAGTACCGCTGGCTGCGCCCCTCCACTTT. Translated, it gives CASSYSIVPLAAPLHF.

The table lists this clonotype with many counts. V and J are TRBV6-2 or TRBV6-3 and TRBJ2-5; D not resolved. Trimming stripped 3 bases from V and 5 bases from J, with 7 bases between. This CDR3 region has 12 residues. Germline-derived CDR1 and CDR2 are MNHEY and SVGEGT. The CDR3 region is CASSYLAETQYF. CDR3 DNA: TGTGCCAGCAGTTATCTTGCGGAGACCCAGTACTTC.

V gene TRBV5-8 combines with J gene TRBJ2-7; no definite D call. This CDR3 is 14 amino acids long. Germline V lookup: CDR1 SGHTS, CDR2 YDEGEE. CDR3 in amino acids: CAAPEYGYGYEQYF. As DNA, the CDR3 is TGTGCAGCACCAGAATACGGGTACGGTTACGAGCAGTACTTC.

This clonotype was seen ten or more times. The V call is TRBV12-3 or TRBV12-4, the J call TRBJ2-3; TRBD2 is a possible D gene (5 bases). With 3 bases removed from V and 2 bases from J, the gap between germline ends came to 6 bases. The CDR3 is 13 residues long. CDR3 in DNA: TGTGCCAGCAGTTTCGACTACACAGATACGCAGTATTTT. Residues: CASSFDYTDTQYF.

Many counts were recorded for this clonotype. V gene TRBV7-3 combines with J gene TRBJ2-2; no definite D call. The germline gives CDR1 SGHTA, CDR2 FQGTGA. V lost 5 bases, J lost 7 bases, and 8 bases lay in between. The CDR3 contains 12 residues. The CDR3 loop is CASSDGSGELFF. As DNA, the CDR3 is TGTGCCAGCAGCGACGGTAGCGGGGAGCTGTTTTTT.

This clonotype was detected ten times or more. This chain joins TRBV5-6 and TRBJ2-4, with D unresolved. The CDR3 loop spans 15 amino acids. CDR1 SGHDT and CDR2 YYEEEE come from the germline V gene. V lost 0 bases and J lost 0, with 7 bases in between. In DNA form, the CDR3 reads TGTGCCAGCAGCTTGGCCAGAATAGCCAAAAACATTCAGTACTTC. It encodes CASSLARIAKNIQYF. The full variable domain, its missing parts supplied by reference TRBV5-6 and TRBJ2-4, is DAGVTQSPTHLIKTRGQQVTLRCSPKSGHDTVSWYQQALGQGPQFIFQYYEEEERQRGNFPDRFSGHQFPNYSSELNVNALLLGDSALYLCASSLARIAKNIQYFGAGTRLSVL.

At least ten counts were recorded for this clonotype. This chain uses TRBV5-1 with TRBJ2-3, with 9 bases fitting TRBD2. Per germline, CDR1 SGHRS and CDR2 YFSETQ. J was trimmed by 2 bases and V by 4 bases; bases with no gene match: 5. The CDR3 is 15 amino acids. CDR3 in DNA: TGCGCCAGCAGCCACGGGACTAGCACCACAGATACGCAGTATTTT. Translating gives CASSHGTSTTDTQYF.

This clonotype was picked up many times. The genes are TRBV20-1 and TRBJ2-1; D is perhaps TRBD1 or TRBD2 (5 bases each). The CDR3 totals 13 residues. Germline CDR1 is DFQATT and CDR2 is SNEGSKA (reference sequence). The V end was cut by 2 bases, the J end by 7 bases, with 12 bases between. The CDR3: CSARWLGTNEQFF. The CDR3, as DNA: TGCAGTGCTAGATGGTTGGGGACGAATGAGCAGTTCTTC.

In this sample, this clonotype turned up many times. This chain uses TRBV15 with TRBJ1-5, with TRBD1 as a possible D gene (5 bases). Germline CDR1 is LNHNV and CDR2 is YYDKDF (reference sequence). This CDR3 is 15 amino acids long. V lost 0 bases, J lost 5 bases, and 11 bases lay in between. As DNA, the CDR3 is TGTGCCACCAGCAGAGATCCGGGGGGACATCAGCCCCAGCATTTT. It specifies CATSRDPGGHQPQHF.

Many counts were recorded for this clonotype. V is TRBV20-1 and J is TRBJ2-1; tentative D call: TRBD2 (5 bases). Germline V gene lookup returns CDR1 DFQATT and CDR2 SNEGSKA (reference sequence). This CDR3 is 14 amino acids long. With 6 bases removed from V and 10 bases from J, the gap between germline ends came to 22 bases. The CDR3 bases are TGCAGTGCCCAAGAAGGTAGTAGCGCGGCCGAGCAGTTCTTC. This translates into CSAQEGSSAAEQFF.

This clonotype was counted many times. This chain joins TRBV10-3 and TRBJ1-2; the D is unclear. Trimming took 0 bases from V and 0 from J, leaving 5 bases between them. Germline CDR1 reads ENHRY; CDR2 reads SYGVKD. CDR3 length equals 14 residues. The CDR3 loop reads CAISESETNYGYTF. The CDR3, as DNA: TGTGCCATCAGTGAGTCAGAGACTAACTATGGCTACACCTTC.

On this clonotype itself: One base away lies a much larger clone, so this may be a sequencing read error. The CDR3 ends on some other residue instead of the conserved phenylalanine or tryptophan, so this is likely a read error. The chain combines TRBV20-1 with TRBJ1-1; TRBD1 is a possible D gene (6 bases). Germline loops: CDR1 DFQATT, CDR2 SNEGSKA (reference sequence). This CDR3 is 12 amino acids long. The V gene lost 3 bases and the J gene lost 11 bases, with 16 bases spanning the gap. The CDR3 region is CSARRDTSKAFL. The CDR3, as DNA: TGCAGTGCTAGGAGGGACACCTCAAAGGCTTTCTTG.

The genes are TRBV12-3 or TRBV12-4 and TRBJ1-2, with TRBD1 matching over 7 bases. V was pared by 5 bases and J by 7 bases, with 10 bases of the junction left unmatched. The CDR3 consists of 14 residues. As DNA, the CDR3 is TGTGCCAGCAGTCCTACAGGGGCTGGCTTTGGCTACACCTTC. Its translation is CASSPTGAGFGYTF.